The rows below give T cell receptor beta chains drawn from one sample of a study of post-analysis software for immune sequencing data. TCRdb reanalysed the PCR reads using MiXCR and keeps one entry per CDR3 protein. The sample has about 560,000 distinct CDR3 sequences, about 40% seen once. The source material was blood. All receptors come from a girl aged 5-17 years with multiple sclerosis. Both conserved end residues are part of each CDR3. Fields, in order: clone size, V gene, J gene, D gene, CDR3 DNA, CDR3 protein. D genes are given only for firm matches. Some rows have no size entry. The others give once, few or many, or a class for an expanded clone.

>.|TRBV20-1|TRBJ2-7|TRBD1
TGCAGTGCTCTCCCGCTACAGGGGGAGAGCGAGCAGTACTTC
CSALPLQGESEQYF
>.|TRBV7-3|TRBJ2-7|.
TGTGCCAGCAGCTCCTCCCCGGGCTACGAGCAGTACTTC
CASSSSPGYEQYF
>many|TRBV2|TRBJ2-1|.
TGTGCCAGCAGTGAGATGAAGGGACATGAGCAGTTCTTC
CASSEMKGHEQFF
>.|TRBV11-3|TRBJ2-1|TRBD2
TGTGCCAGCAGACCACCCCGGACTAGCGGGAATTACAATGAGCAGTTCTTC
CASRPPRTSGNYNEQFF
>.|TRBV10-3|TRBJ1-2|TRBD1
TGTGCCACCTTGGAGATCGTGGGACAGGGATATGGCTACACCTTC
CATLEIVGQGYGYTF
>once|TRBV5-1|TRBJ1-1|.
TGCGCCAGCAGCTTGGATCTTGGACCCACTGAAGCTTTCTTT
CASSLDLGPTEAFF
>.|TRBV12-3/TRBV12-4|TRBJ1-4|.
TGTGCCAGCAGCCCGGGTTGGGGGCGAATGGAAAAACTGTTTTTT
CASSPGWGRMEKLFF
>.|TRBV5-1|TRBJ1-1|TRBD1
TGCGCCAGCAGCTTGGGTTCTCCTACAGGGGGCCCGTGGGACACTGAAGCTTTCTTT
CASSLGSPTGGPWDTEAFF
>few|TRBV12-3/TRBV12-4|TRBJ2-7|.
TGTGCCAGCAGCCGGGGGTTGGATAGCTCCTACGAGCAGTACTTC
CASSRGLDSSYEQYF
>few|TRBV5-5|TRBJ2-1|TRBD1
TGTGCCAGCAGCCCACGCCTGGACAGGGGAATGGATGAGCAGTTCTTC
CASSPRLDRGMDEQFF
>few|TRBV10-2|TRBJ2-5|.
TGCGCCAGCAGTGAGGGGTTCGAAGATGAAGAGACCCAGTACTTC
CASSEGFEDEETQYF
>.|TRBV5-1|TRBJ2-4|.
TGCGCCAGCAGTTTGGGGGGTCAGCCGGAGGATCAGTACTTC
CASSLGGQPEDQYF
>.|TRBV5-1|TRBJ2-5|.
TGCGCCAGCAGCTTGATGGGGCGGGGAGAGACCCAGTACTTC
CASSLMGRGETQYF
>.|TRBV5-5|TRBJ2-7|.
TGTGCCAGCAGCTTGGGAATCTACGAGCAGTACTTC
CASSLGIYEQYF
>few|TRBV20-1|TRBJ2-7|TRBD1
TGCAGTGCTAGGGGACAGACCTACGAGCAGTACTTC
CSARGQTYEQYF
>few|TRBV29-1|TRBJ2-5|.
TGCAGCGTGATCCCTTCTGGGAAAGAGACCCAGTACTTC
CSVIPSGKETQYF
>.|TRBV5-6|TRBJ1-2|.
TGTGCCAGCAGCTGGACTAACGATGGCTACACCTTC
CASSWTNDGYTF
>many|TRBV12-3/TRBV12-4|TRBJ2-5|.
TGTGCCAGCAGTCCCTTTCAGGAAGAGACCCAGTACTTC
CASSPFQEETQYF
>many|TRBV5-1|TRBJ2-6|TRBD1
TGCGCCAGCACCCGGGACAGGGTAGCTGGGGCCAACGTCCTGACTTTC
CASTRDRVAGANVLTF
>.|TRBV5-1|TRBJ1-5|.
TGCGCCAGCAGCTTGGAATCGGGAGTGCGGCCCCAGCATTTT
CASSLESGVRPQHF
>.|TRBV25-1|TRBJ2-3|TRBD2
TGTGCCAGCAGTGCGTTATTTAGCGGGAGCGCAGATACGCAGTATTTT
CASSALFSGSADTQYF
>.|TRBV20-1|TRBJ2-7|.
TGCAGTGCTACACCGGGGGCGACGAGCTCCTACGAGCAGTACTTC
CSATPGATSSYEQYF
>.|TRBV20-1|TRBJ1-1|.
TGCAGTGCCCGGTCCCTGGGGAACACTGAAGCTTTCTTT
CSARSLGNTEAFF
>few|TRBV6-2/TRBV6-3|TRBJ2-7|.
TGTGCCAGCAGTTTCGACCACGTCTCCTACGAGCAGTACTTC
CASSFDHVSYEQYF
>few|TRBV27|TRBJ2-7|.
TGTGCCAGCAGTCACCGTGGGGGGTACGAGCAGTACTTC
CASSHRGGYEQYF
>few|TRBV12-3/TRBV12-4|TRBJ1-1|.
TGTGCCGCCGGGGACACTGAAGCTTTCTTT
CAAGDTEAFF
>.|TRBV3-1|TRBJ1-1|.
TGTGCCAGCAGCCAAGGATCAGAAGTGTACACTGAAGCTTTCTTT
CASSQGSEVYTEAFF
>.|TRBV9|TRBJ2-3|.
TGTGCCAGCAGCGTAGGGGAGGCAGATACGCAGTATTTT
CASSVGEADTQYF
>few|TRBV9|TRBJ2-1|.
TGTACCAACAATGAGCAGTTCTTC
CTNNEQFF
>.|TRBV5-4|TRBJ2-1|.
TGTGCCAGCAGCTTGCTCGGCGGCCGAAAGGAGCAGTTCTTC
CASSLLGGRKEQFF
>once|TRBV20-1|TRBJ2-5|.
TGCAGTGCCGAGGGTAGGGCGGGGGAGACCCAGTACTTC
CSAEGRAGETQYF
>.|TRBV5-1|TRBJ2-3|TRBD2
TGCGCCAGCAGCTTGTTTGATAGCGGGATAGATACGCAGTATTTT
CASSLFDSGIDTQYF
>.|TRBV12-3/TRBV12-4|TRBJ1-6|TRBD1
TGTGCCAGCAGTTCGTACGACAGGGGCTATAATTCACCCCTCCACTTT
CASSSYDRGYNSPLHF
>.|TRBV12-3/TRBV12-4|TRBJ2-7|TRBD2
TGTGCCAGCAGTCAAAGGTTTTCCAGGGAGGGTATCTACGAGCAGTACTTC
CASSQRFSREGIYEQYF
>.|TRBV4-1|TRBJ1-5|.
TGCGCCAGCAGCCAAGACGAACAGCCAAGCAATCAGCCCCAGCATTTT
CASSQDEQPSNQPQHF
>.|TRBV27|TRBJ2-1|TRBD1
TGTGCCAGCAGTAACAGGGGAAGCTCCTACAATGAGCAGTTCTTC
CASSNRGSSYNEQFF
>few|TRBV12-3/TRBV12-4|TRBJ2-5|.
TGTGCCAGCAGACGCACCGAAGGGACCCAGTACTTC
CASRRTEGTQYF
>few|TRBV6-6|TRBJ2-5|TRBD2
TGTGCCAGCAGGAATAGCGGGGCGGCAGAGACCCAGTACTTC
CASRNSGAAETQYF
>.|TRBV5-6|TRBJ2-7|TRBD1
TGTGCCAGCAGCTTGGACCTCCGGGACAGGGAAAGGAACGAGCAGTACTTC
CASSLDLRDRERNEQYF
>.|TRBV12-3/TRBV12-4|TRBJ2-5|.
TGTGCCAGCAGAGGCACCACGGGTTCGGAGACCCAGTACTTC
CASRGTTGSETQYF
>few|TRBV20-1|TRBJ2-7|.
TGCAGTGCAACGAGGGTCTACGAGCAGTACTTC
CSATRVYEQYF
>.|TRBV19|TRBJ2-1|.
TGTGCCAGTAGTCCCCGGGGCCGCTGGGGGGACTCCTACAATGAGCAGTTCTTC
CASSPRGRWGDSYNEQFF
>.|TRBV12-3/TRBV12-4|TRBJ1-1|.
TGTGCCAGCAGTTTGGGGCCGCATACTGAAGCTTTCTTT
CASSLGPHTEAFF
>few|TRBV4-2|TRBJ2-7|.
TGTGCCAGCAGCCAAGATTTCCCAGGGGTGGGCGAGCAGTACTTC
CASSQDFPGVGEQYF
>.|TRBV6-6|TRBJ2-5|.
TGTACCAGCAGAGACATCGGGAACAACCAAGAGACCCAGTACTTC
CTSRDIGNNQETQYF
>few|TRBV4-1|TRBJ2-7|.
TGCGCCAGCAGCCAAGGTTGGGACACCCGAGCCTACGAGCAGTACTTC
CASSQGWDTRAYEQYF
>.|TRBV3-1|TRBJ2-1|TRBD2
TGTGCCAGCAGCCAAGTCAGAGTAACTAGCGGGAGAATCCACAATGAGCAGTTCTTC
CASSQVRVTSGRIHNEQFF
>.|TRBV30|TRBJ2-7|TRBD1
TGTGCCTGGAGTCCTTCCAGGACAGGTATTATCTACGAGCAGTACTTC
CAWSPSRTGIIYEQYF